Presented here are 2 T cell receptor beta chains from one specimen sequenced in a study of blood T cell repertoires in COVID-19. Assay used: immunoSEQ multiplex PCR; TCRdb lists only in-frame clones, some missing. This table holds 150,000 to 200,000 clones, around 80% found once. The sequenced material came from peripheral blood. Receptor source: a woman over 75 with active or convalescent COVID-19.

This chain links TRBV28 with TRBJ1-2; 7 nucleotides align to TRBD1. Germline lookup yields CDR1 MDHEN and CDR2 SYDVKM. The CDR3 has 13 residues. V lost 3 bases and J lost 11; bases outside the gene matches: 9. As DNA, the CDR3 is TGTGCCAGCAGTTTGGTACAGGGGAAAGGATACACCTTC. Protein product: CASSLVQGKGYTF.

This chain uses TRBV28 with TRBJ1-1, with D possibly matching TRBD1 (6 bases). The V end was cut by 6 bases, the J end by 7 bases, with 18 bases between. This CDR3 contains 14 residues. Per germline, CDR1 MDHEN and CDR2 SYDVKM. The CDR3 spells CASRLRTAHLEAFF. Written as DNA, the CDR3 is TGTGCCAGCAGGTTACGGACAGCTCATCTTGAAGCTTTCTTT.